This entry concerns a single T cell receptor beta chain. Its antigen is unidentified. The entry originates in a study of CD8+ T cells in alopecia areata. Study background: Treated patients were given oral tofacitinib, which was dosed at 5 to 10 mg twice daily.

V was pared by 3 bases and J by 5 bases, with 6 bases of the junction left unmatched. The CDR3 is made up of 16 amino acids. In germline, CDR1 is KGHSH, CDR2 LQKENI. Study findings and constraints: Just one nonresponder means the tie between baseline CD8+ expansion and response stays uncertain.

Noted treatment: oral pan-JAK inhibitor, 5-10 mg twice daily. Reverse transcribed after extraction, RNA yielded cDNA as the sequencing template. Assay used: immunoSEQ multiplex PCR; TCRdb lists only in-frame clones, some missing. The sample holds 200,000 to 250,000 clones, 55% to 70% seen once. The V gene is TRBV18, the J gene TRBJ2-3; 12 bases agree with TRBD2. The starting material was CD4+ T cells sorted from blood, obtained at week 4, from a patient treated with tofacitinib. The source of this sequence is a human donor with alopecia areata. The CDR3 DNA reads TGTGCCAGCTCACCCCTTGGACTAGCGGGGAGAGATACGCAGTATTTT. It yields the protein CASSPLGLAGRDTQYF.